These T cell receptor beta chains were read from a single sample in a study of vaccination and CD4 T cells after COVID-19. MiXCR, run by TCRdb on the PCR reads, gives a single entry per CDR3 protein. The profile shows some 11,000 distinct CDR3 sequences, around a third of them singletons. No antigens are known for them. The sequences come from CD4+ T cells from blood, cultured in vitro, collected after SARS-CoV-2 vaccination. These receptors all come from a human donor who had recovered from COVID-19. The CDR3 runs from the conserved cysteine through the conserved F or W. Each record gives: V gene, CDR3 length, clone size, J gene, D gene, CDR3 DNA, CDR3 protein. A D gene is named only where the DNA matches it firmly. Only part of the rows carry a size: once, few, many, or a class if the clone is expanded.

TRBV7-9	16	-	TRBJ2-7	TRBD2	TGTGCCAGCAGCCCGATCACTAGCGGGAGGGGCTACGAGCAGTACTTC	CASSPITSGRGYEQYF
TRBV28	15	once	TRBJ2-7	-	TGTGCCAGCAGTTCGGCGGGCAGGGCCCCCTACGAGCAGTACTTC	CASSSAGRAPYEQYF
TRBV6-4	16	-	TRBJ2-3	-	TGTGCCAGCAGTGAGCGGGGACAGTCTAGCACAGATACGCAGTATTTT	CASSERGQSSTDTQYF
TRBV6-4	16	few	TRBJ2-1	-	TGTGCCAGCAGTGACCCGGGACTCAAAGGTCCTACTGAGCAGTTCTTC	CASSDPGLKGPTEQFF
TRBV19	14	few	TRBJ2-7	-	TGTGCCAGTAGTATGTTGGACAGATCCTACGAGCAGTACTTC	CASSMLDRSYEQYF
TRBV20-1	15	few	TRBJ1-1	-	TGCAGTGCCCCCCCCGGGGCACGGGGGAACACTGAAGCTTTCTTT	CSAPPGARGNTEAFF
TRBV27	14	-	TRBJ2-7	TRBD1	TGTGCCAGCAGTCTCATCCGGGACAGGAACGAGCAGTACTTC	CASSLIRDRNEQYF
TRBV30	11	-	TRBJ2-3	-	TGTGCCTGGAGTGTAAGGGATACGCAGTATTTT	CAWSVRDTQYF
TRBV7-8	14	-	TRBJ1-6	-	TGTGCCAGCAGCTTGTCCATGGACAATTCACCCCTCCACTTT	CASSLSMDNSPLHF
TRBV27	17	-	TRBJ2-1	TRBD2	TGTGCCAGCAGTTTAAGAGCGGGAGAGGGGGGCTACAATGAGCAGTTCTTC	CASSLRAGEGGYNEQFF